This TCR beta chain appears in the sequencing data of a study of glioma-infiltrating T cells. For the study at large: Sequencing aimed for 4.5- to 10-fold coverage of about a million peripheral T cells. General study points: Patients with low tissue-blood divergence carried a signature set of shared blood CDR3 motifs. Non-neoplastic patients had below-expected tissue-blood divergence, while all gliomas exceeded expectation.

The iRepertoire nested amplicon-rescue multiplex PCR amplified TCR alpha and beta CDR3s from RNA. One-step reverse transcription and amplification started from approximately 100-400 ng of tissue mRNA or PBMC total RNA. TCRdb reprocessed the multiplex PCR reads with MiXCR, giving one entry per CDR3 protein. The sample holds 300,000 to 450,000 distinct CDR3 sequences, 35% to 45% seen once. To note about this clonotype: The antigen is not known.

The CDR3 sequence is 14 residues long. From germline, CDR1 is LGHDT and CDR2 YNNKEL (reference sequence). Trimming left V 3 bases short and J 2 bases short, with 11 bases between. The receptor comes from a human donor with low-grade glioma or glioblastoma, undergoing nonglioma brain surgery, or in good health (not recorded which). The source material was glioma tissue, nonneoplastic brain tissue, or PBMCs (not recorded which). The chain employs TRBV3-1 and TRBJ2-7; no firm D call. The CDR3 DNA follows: TGTGCCAGCAGCCACCGGTCTCCCCCCTACGAGCAGTACTTC. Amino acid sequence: CASSHRSPPYEQYF.